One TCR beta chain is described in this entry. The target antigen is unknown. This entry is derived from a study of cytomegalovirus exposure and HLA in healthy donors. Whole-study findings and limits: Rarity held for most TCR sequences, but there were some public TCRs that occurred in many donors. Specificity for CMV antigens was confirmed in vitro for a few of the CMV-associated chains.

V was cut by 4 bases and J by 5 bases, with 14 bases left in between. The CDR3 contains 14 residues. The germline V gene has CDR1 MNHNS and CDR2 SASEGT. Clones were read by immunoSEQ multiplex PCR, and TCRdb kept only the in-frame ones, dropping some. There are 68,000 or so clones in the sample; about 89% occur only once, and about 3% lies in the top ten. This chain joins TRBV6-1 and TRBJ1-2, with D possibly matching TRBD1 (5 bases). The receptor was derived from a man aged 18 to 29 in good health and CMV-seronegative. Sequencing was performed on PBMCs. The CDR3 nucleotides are TGTGCCAGCAGTGTGACAGCTACAGTGTATGGCTACACCTTC. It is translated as CASSVTATVYGYTF.